This T cell receptor beta chain was found in a study of cytomegalovirus exposure and HLA in healthy donors. PCR was performed using 60 Vbeta and 13 Jbeta primers. Profiling relied on immunoSEQ multiplex PCR, and the TCRdb table lists in-frame clones only, not all of them. The table has tens of thousands of clones, roughly 69% seen once; the top ten hold about 2.9%. V was pared by 6 bases and J by 6 bases, with 8 bases of the junction left unmatched. CDR1 SNHLY and CDR2 FYNNEI come from the germline V gene. This CDR3 is built from 15 residues. This chain uses TRBV2 with TRBJ2-5; 12 bases are a match to TRBD1. This clonotype was obtained from a woman in her forties or fifties in good health and CMV-seronegative. The sequencing sample was made of PBMCs. CDR3 sequence: CASREGTGGSKTQYF. In nucleotides, the CDR3 is TGTGCCAGCAGGGAGGGGACAGGGGGCTCCAAGACCCAGTACTTC.